This paragraph covers one TCR beta chain sequence. This clonotype was detected a few times. Its antigen is unknown. No qualities accompany the bases; no much larger clone lies one base away. Reading from cysteine to phenylalanine, the CDR3 counts 18 amino acids. Left in the record is the CDR3 DNA by itself, 54 bases read in frame from the first base. The germline V gene gives CDR1 as MNHEY and CDR2 as SVGAGI. V is pared back by 0 bases and J by 0 bases, with 15 bases lying between the germline termini. Full-length TCR variable regions were amplified by 5' RACE PCR with constant-region reverse primers, and semi-nested PCR with Nested Universal Primer A was subsequently performed. The ReliaPrep RNA Cell Miniprep System was used to extract total RNA, which was then reverse transcribed into 5'RACE-ready cDNA with the SMARTer RACE 5'/3' Kit. Multiplex adaptors were used to barcode full-length TCR alpha and beta libraries, and the barcoded libraries were sequenced on an Illumina MiSeq. In the authors' own workflow: For each of nine subset-tissue groups, sequencing data from the five patients were pooled, and the groups were compared by unsupervised clustering of TCR gene usage. The Morisita-Horn index, with shared sequences weighted by their contribution to each repertoire, was used to calculate repertoire similarity. TCRdb ran its own pipeline on the public reads, namely fastp trimming at Q25 and MiXCR clone calling, and kept in-frame beta chains. For every CDR3 protein sequence, its rows merge into one entry that carries the most common genes and DNA. TCRdb, not the authors, supplied the V and J calls. The sample contains fewer than 75,000 distinct CDR3 sequences, 26% of them found a single time. Approximately 2% of the sample belongs to the ten largest clones.

Tregs were isolated as CD4+CD25+CD127-/low cells. Tregs, naive and memory CD4+ T cells from tumor, blood and ipsilateral draining lymph nodes of a few breast cancer patients underwent full-length TCR alpha and beta sequencing. Tumor tissue and lymph nodes from ipsilateral axillary dissection were perfused with PBS, minced and digested with collagenase I and hyaluronidase. A purity exceeding 90% was confirmed by FACS for the sorted cell populations. The sample comes from a study (dated by TCRdb to between 2014 and 2017). As for the study more broadly: The study examined whether tumor-infiltrating Tregs in breast cancer are drawn from blood Tregs or arise in situ by conversion from other CD4+ T cell subsets.

Study-wide findings and limitations: Rather than covering whole repertoires, validation in the larger cohort was restricted to a single TCR beta V-J rearrangement. The greatest overlap of tumor-infiltrating Treg TCR alpha and beta sequences was with tumor naive CD4+ T cells, followed next by blood naive CD4+ T cells. Tumor memory CD4+ T cell TCR gene usage clustered with blood and lymph node memory CD4+ cells and lymph node naive CD4+ cells.

This receptor was taken from a female donor with breast cancer. The V gene is TRBV6-5 and the J gene is TRBJ1-3; no confident D gene assignment can be made. The sequencing sample was made of tumor-infiltrating Tregs sorted from the breast tumor. This receptor carries the CDR3 CASSYSSFPSSSGNTIYF. The sequenced DNA is TGTGCCAGCAGTTACTCGAGTTTTCCGAGCAGCTCTGGAAACACCATATATTTT.